This T cell receptor beta chain was identified during a study of cytomegalovirus exposure and HLA in healthy donors. Findings and limits, study-wide: In a later analysis, donors in an Asian-associated ancestry cluster reportedly had fewer N-insertions in productive TCRs than the cohort mean. Trimming of TCR beta V- and J-genes showed a link, identified in a later analysis, to a missense DCLRE1C variant.

About this clone: Its antigen is undetermined.

A multiplex PCR was run with 60 Vbeta primers and 13 Jbeta primers. TCRdb keeps only in-frame clones here, not all; method: immunoSEQ multiplex PCR. In the table there are roughly 220,000 clones, 70% of which are singletons. The junction had 15 bases not matched to a gene; V was cut back by 11 bases and J by 11 bases. The CDR3 is 13 residues long. CDR1 and CDR2 (germline): ENHRY, SYGVKD. The sequenced sample consisted of PBMCs. The sequence came from a man aged 40-50 years in good health and CMV-seropositive. This chain joins TRBV10-3 and TRBJ2-5; the match to TRBD1 covers 9 bases. CDR3 sequence: CAVSRDRAGEQYF. In DNA form, the CDR3 reads TGTGCCGTCTCCCGGGACAGGGCCGGAGAGCAGTACTTC.